The 16 T cell receptor beta chains below come from one sample, sequenced in a study of long-term antiretroviral therapy in people with HIV. Assay version v3.0 of immunoSEQ was used, and it was run at survey level. The assay was immunoSEQ multiplex PCR, and TCRdb's table has in-frame clones only and misses some. The sample has around 20,000 clones, roughly 86% seen once. The input for sequencing was unsorted PBMCs, taken roughly 2.7 years after starting antiretroviral therapy. These receptors were collected from a woman between 45 and 65 years old with HIV.

V is TRBV7-6 and J is TRBJ2-5; TRBD2 matches 12 bases. This CDR3 comprises 17 residues. V shed 0 bases and J 2 bases; nucleotides not matched to a gene: 4. Germline-derived CDR1 and CDR2 are SGHVS and FNYEAQ. The CDR3 coding sequence is TGTGCCAGCAGCTTAGCGCGACTAGCGGGAGTGCAAGAGACCCAGTACTTC. It yields the protein CASSLARLAGVQETQYF.

The chain joins TRBV7-8 to TRBJ2-4; 9 bases match TRBD1. Looked up from germline, CDR1 is SGHVS and CDR2 is FQNEAQ. V gave up 3 bases and J gave up 2 bases; unmatched junction bases: 20. CDR3 length: 21 residues. The CDR3 region is CASSFSPGTGFGGDPKNIQYF. The CDR3, as DNA: TGTGCCAGCAGCTTTTCCCCCGGGACAGGGTTTGGTGGGGACCCCAAAAACATTCAGTACTTC. Based on the CDR3 plus reference TRBV7-8 and TRBJ2-4, the full variable domain is GAGVSQSPRYKVAKRGQDVALRCDPISGHVSLFWYQQALGQGPEFLTYFQNEAQLDKSGLPSDRFFAERPEGSVSTLKIQRTQQEDSAVYLCASSFSPGTGFGGDPKNIQYFGAGTRLSVL.

V is TRBV11-3 and J is TRBJ2-3; 10 bases map to TRBD1. Per the germline V gene, CDR1 is SGHNT and CDR2 is YENEEA. The CDR3 covers 16 residues. The ends lost 4 bases at V and 6 bases at J; junction bases unmatched: 10. Here the CDR3 reads CASSSSGTGVGDTQYF. Written as DNA, the CDR3 is TGTGCCAGCAGCTCGTCCGGGACAGGGGTTGGGGATACGCAGTATTTT.

V usage is TRBV6-1 and J usage is TRBJ2-5; no clear D gene. The CDR3 contains 13 residues. V was trimmed by 5 bases and J by 4 bases, leaving 11 bases between them. Germline-derived CDR1 and CDR2 are MNHNS and SASEGT. The DNA of the CDR3 is TGTGCCAGCAGTCCTCGAGCACGAGAGACCCAGTACTTC. This gives the protein CASSPRARETQYF.

This sequence joins TRBV18 and TRBJ2-5, with no clear D. CDR1 KGHSH and CDR2 LQKENI come from the germline V gene. Trimming took 4 bases from V and 3 from J, leaving 12 bases between them. CDR3 length: 14 residues. The chain's CDR3 is CASSLGRQKETQYF. For the CDR3, the DNA is TGTGCCAGCTCACTCGGTAGGCAGAAAGAGACCCAGTACTTC.

J is TRBJ1-2 and V is TRBV4-2; 10 nucleotides agree with TRBD1. V gave up 4 bases and J gave up 5 bases; unmatched junction bases: 7. This CDR3 region has 15 residues. CDR1 is LGHNA and CDR2 is YNFKEQ in the germline V gene. The CDR3 is CASSRGTGEEYGYTF. Here the CDR3 DNA reads TGTGCCAGCAGCCGTGGGACAGGGGAGGAGTATGGCTACACCTTC.

The chain recombines TRBV29-1 with TRBJ1-4, with D unclear. The V and J ends lost 7 bases and 11 bases respectively, with 8 bases between them. The germline CDR1 and CDR2 sequences are SQVTM and ANQGSEA. CDR3 length: 9 amino acids. The CDR3 loop reads CSAPLKLFF. The CDR3 DNA sequence: TGCAGCGCCCCCCTTAAACTGTTTTTT.

This rearrangement joins TRBV6-7 to TRBJ2-7, with D unresolved. TRBV6-7 is known as an ORF, though its function is uncertain. Trimming left V 2 bases short and J 5 bases short, with 4 bases between. The CDR3 loop spans 11 amino acids. CDR3 in DNA: TGTGCCAGCAGTTACGGTCACGAGCAGTACTTC. It translates to CASSYGHEQYF.

The chain has TRBV7-9 and TRBJ1-1; D is unresolved. The CDR3 totals 13 residues. Germline lookup yields CDR1 SEHNR and CDR2 FQNEAQ (reference sequence). Trimming removed 5 bases at V and 2 bases at J, with 9 bases between. The CDR3 nucleotides read TGTGCCAGCAGCCCACAAGAAAACACTGAAGCTTTCTTT. Protein product: CASSPQENTEAFF.

This clone is termed medium-sized. This chain joins TRBV7-9 and TRBJ2-1; the match to TRBD2 covers 13 bases. Germline trimming cut 3 bases from V and 9 bases from J; bases unmatched to any gene: 2. Per the germline V gene, CDR1 is SEHNR and CDR2 is FQNEAQ (reference sequence). The CDR3 is 14 residues long. The CDR3 DNA is TGTGCCAGCAGCTTGGGACTAGCGGGATTTGAGCAGTTCTTC. Its translation is CASSLGLAGFEQFF.

The J gene is TRBJ1-2, the V gene TRBV5-1; possibly TRBD1 for D (5 bases). V dropped 0 bases and J dropped 6 bases, with 15 bases sitting between them. Germline-derived CDR1 and CDR2 are SGHRS and YFSETQ. CDR3 length: 15 residues. The CDR3 loop reads CASSLGQTSFDGYTF. CDR3 nucleotide sequence: TGCGCCAGCAGCTTGGGACAGACCTCTTTTGATGGCTACACCTTC. The entire variable domain, with the rest obtained from reference TRBV5-1 and TRBJ1-2, is as follows: KAGVTQTPRYLIKTRGQQVTLSCSPISGHRSVSWYQQTPGQGLQFLFEYFSETQRNKGNFPGRFSGRQFSNSRSEMNVSTLELGDSALYLCASSLGQTSFDGYTFGSGTRLTVV.

V usage is TRBV28 and J usage is TRBJ1-5; the match to TRBD1 covers 11 bases. The CDR3 length is 18 residues. The V gene's germline CDR1 is MDHEN and CDR2 SYDVKM. V trimming: 3 bases; J trimming: 3 bases; junction bases outside the gene matches: 10. Here the CDR3 reads CASSFPFGQGANNQPQHF. DNA of the CDR3: TGTGCCAGCAGTTTCCCCTTTGGACAGGGGGCAAACAATCAGCCCCAGCATTTT.

The V call is TRBV7-9, the J call TRBJ1-2; D unresolved. The CDR3 loop spans 13 amino acids. The germline V gene encodes CDR1 SEHNR and CDR2 FQNEAQ (reference sequence). Trimming stripped 5 bases from V and 2 bases from J, with 9 bases between. Here the CDR3 reads CASSPTPNYGYTF. DNA of the CDR3: TGTGCCAGCAGCCCGACACCGAACTATGGCTACACCTTC.

The rearrangement joins TRBV28 to TRBJ2-7; 9 nucleotides align to TRBD2. The germline CDR1 and CDR2 sequences are MDHEN and SYDVKM. J gave up 2 bases and V 4 bases, and 9 bases lay outside the gene matches. The CDR3 has 16 residues. CDR3 region: CASSSPLREGTYEQYF. CDR3 sequence (DNA): TGTGCCAGCAGTTCCCCCTTGCGGGAGGGGACCTACGAGCAGTACTTC.

V and J are TRBV6-1 and TRBJ1-5; tentative D call: TRBD1 (6 bases). The CDR3 runs to 16 residues. Trimming stripped 3 bases from V and 3 bases from J, with 15 bases between. Germline CDR1 is MNHNS and CDR2 is SASEGT. CDR3: CASSDVGGSYNQPQHF. CDR3 nucleotide sequence: TGTGCCAGCAGTGACGTAGGGGGGAGTTACAATCAGCCCCAGCATTTT.

Sample share makes this clone medium-sized. The chain has TRBV27 and TRBJ2-2, with 11 bases lining up with TRBD2. Trimming cost V 9 bases and J 6 bases; bases outside gene matches: 9. The CDR3 runs to 15 residues. Germline CDR1 and CDR2: MNHEY and SMNVEV (reference sequence). Here the CDR3 DNA reads TGTGCCAGTACAAGTAGCGGGAGGGCCCCCGGGGAGCTGTTTTTT. The encoded protein is CASTSSGRAPGELFF.